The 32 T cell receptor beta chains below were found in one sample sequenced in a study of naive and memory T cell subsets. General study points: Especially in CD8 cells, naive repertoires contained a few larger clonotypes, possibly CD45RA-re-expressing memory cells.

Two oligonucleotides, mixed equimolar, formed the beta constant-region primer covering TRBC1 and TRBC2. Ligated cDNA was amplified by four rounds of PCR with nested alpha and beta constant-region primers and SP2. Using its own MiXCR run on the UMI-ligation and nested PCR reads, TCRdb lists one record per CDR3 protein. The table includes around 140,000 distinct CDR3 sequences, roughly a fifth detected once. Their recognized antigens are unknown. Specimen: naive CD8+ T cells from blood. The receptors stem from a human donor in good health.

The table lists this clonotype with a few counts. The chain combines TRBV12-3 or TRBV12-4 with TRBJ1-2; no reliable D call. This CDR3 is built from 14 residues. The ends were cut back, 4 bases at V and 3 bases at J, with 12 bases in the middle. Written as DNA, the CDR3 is TGTGCCAGCAGTTCGGTGGGGTTGCACTATGGCTACACCTTC. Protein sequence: CASSSVGLHYGYTF.

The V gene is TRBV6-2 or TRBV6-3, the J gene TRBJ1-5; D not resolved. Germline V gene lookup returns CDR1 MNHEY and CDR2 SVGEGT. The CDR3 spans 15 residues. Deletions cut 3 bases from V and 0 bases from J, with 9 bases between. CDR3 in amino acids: CASSYNVYSNQPQHF. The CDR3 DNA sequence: TGTGCCAGCAGTTATAACGTATATAGCAATCAGCCCCAGCATTTT.

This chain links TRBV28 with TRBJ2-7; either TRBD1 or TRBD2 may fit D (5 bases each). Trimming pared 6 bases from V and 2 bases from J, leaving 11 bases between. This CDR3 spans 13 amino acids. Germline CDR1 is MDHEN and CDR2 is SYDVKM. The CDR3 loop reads CASRRDGAYEQYF. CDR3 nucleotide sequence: TGTGCCAGCAGAAGGGACGGGGCCTACGAGCAGTACTTC.

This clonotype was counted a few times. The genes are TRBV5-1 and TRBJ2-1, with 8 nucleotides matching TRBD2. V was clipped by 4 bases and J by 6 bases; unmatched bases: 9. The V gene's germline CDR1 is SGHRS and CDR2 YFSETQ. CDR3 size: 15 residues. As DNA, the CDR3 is TGCGCCAGCAGCCAAACGGGAGGGGCCTTCAATGAGCAGTTCTTC. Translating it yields CASSQTGGAFNEQFF.

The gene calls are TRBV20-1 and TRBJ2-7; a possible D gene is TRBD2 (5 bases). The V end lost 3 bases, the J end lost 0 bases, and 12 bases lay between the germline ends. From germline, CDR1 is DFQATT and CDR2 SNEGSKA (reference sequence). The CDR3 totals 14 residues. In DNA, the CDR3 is TGCAGTGCTAGTAGCGCGGGTCTCTCCTACGAGCAGTACTTC. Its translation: CSASSAGLSYEQYF.

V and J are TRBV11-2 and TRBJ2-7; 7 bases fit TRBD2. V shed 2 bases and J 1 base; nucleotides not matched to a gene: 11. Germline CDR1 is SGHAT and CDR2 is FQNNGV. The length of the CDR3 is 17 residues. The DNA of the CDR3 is TGTGCCAGCAGCTTAAGTCGTTCGGAGCGGGATTCCTACGAGCAGTACTTC. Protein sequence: CASSLSRSERDSYEQYF.

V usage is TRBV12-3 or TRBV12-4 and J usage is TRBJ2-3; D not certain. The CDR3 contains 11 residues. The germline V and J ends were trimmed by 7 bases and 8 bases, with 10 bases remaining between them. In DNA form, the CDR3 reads TGTGCCAGCACCCCGTCGGGTACGCAGTATTTT. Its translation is CASTPSGTQYF.

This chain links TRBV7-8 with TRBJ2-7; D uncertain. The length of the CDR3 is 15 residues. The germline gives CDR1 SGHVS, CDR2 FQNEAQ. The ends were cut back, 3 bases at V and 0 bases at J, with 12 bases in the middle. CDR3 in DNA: TGTGCCAGCAGCTTCTTCGGGTCCAGCTCCTACGAGCAGTACTTC. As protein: CASSFFGSSSYEQYF.

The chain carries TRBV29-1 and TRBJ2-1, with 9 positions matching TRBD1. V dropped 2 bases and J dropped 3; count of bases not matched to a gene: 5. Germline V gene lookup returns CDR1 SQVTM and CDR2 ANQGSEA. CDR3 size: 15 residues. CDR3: CSVEKAGQGYNEQFF. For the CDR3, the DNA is TGCAGCGTTGAAAAAGCGGGACAGGGCTACAATGAGCAGTTCTTC.

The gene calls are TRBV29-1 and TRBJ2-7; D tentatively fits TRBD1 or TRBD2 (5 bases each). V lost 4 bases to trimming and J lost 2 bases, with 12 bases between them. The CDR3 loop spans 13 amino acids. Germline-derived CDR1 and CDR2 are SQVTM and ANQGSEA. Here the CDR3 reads CSVVSQGAYEQYF. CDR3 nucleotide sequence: TGCAGCGTTGTGTCCCAGGGAGCCTACGAGCAGTACTTC.

This chain's CDR3 is CSVDEGYGYTF. CDR3 DNA: TGCAGCGTTGACGAGGGTTATGGCTACACCTTC. V and J are TRBV29-1 and TRBJ1-2; D gene ambiguous. Germline values: CDR1 SQVTM, CDR2 ANQGSEA. V lost 3 bases and J lost 5, with 7 bases in between. The CDR3 length is 11 residues. The variable domain in full, completed from reference TRBV29-1 and TRBJ1-2, reads SAVISQKPSRDICQRGTSLTIQCQVDSQVTMMFWYRQQPGQSLTLIATANQGSEATYESGFVIDKFPISRPNLTFSTLTVSNMSPEDSSIYLCSVDEGYGYTFGSGTRLTVV.

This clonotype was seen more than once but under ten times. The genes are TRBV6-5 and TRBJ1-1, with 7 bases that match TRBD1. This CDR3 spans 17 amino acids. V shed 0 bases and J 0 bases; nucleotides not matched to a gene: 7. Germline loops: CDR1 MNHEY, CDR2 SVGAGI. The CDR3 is CASSYSLGGLLNTEAFF. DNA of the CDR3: TGTGCCAGCAGTTACTCGTTAGGGGGCCTGTTGAACACTGAAGCTTTCTTT.

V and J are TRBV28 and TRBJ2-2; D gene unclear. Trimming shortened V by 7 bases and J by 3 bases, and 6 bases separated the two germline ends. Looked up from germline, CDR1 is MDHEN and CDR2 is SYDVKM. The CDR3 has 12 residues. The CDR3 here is CASMADTGELFF. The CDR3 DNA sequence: TGTGCCAGCATGGCGGACACCGGGGAGCTGTTTTTT. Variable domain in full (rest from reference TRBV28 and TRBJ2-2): DVKVTQSSRYLVKRTGEKVFLECVQDMDHENMFWYRQDPGLGLRLIYFSYDVKMKEKGDIPEGYSVSREKKERFSLILESASTNQTSMYLCASMADTGELFFGEGSRLTVL.

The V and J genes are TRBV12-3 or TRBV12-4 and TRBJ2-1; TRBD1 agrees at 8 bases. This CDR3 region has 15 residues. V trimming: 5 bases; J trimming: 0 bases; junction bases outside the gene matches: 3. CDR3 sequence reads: CASSGQGSSYNEQFF. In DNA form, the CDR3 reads TGTGCCAGCAGTGGACAGGGCAGCTCCTACAATGAGCAGTTCTTC.

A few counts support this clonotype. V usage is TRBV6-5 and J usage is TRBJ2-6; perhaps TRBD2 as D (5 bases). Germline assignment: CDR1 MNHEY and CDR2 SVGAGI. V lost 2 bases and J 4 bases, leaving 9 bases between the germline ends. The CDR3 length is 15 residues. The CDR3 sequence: CASSYGSSGANVLTF. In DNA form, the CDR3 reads TGTGCCAGCAGTTACGGGAGTTCCGGGGCCAACGTCCTGACTTTC.

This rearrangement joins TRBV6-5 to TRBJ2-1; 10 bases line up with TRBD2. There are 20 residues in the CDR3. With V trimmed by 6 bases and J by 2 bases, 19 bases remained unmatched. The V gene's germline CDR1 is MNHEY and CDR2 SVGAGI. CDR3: CASRPFRAGGPSNPYNEQFF. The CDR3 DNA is TGTGCCAGCAGACCTTTTAGAGCGGGAGGGCCTTCGAACCCCTACAATGAGCAGTTCTTC.

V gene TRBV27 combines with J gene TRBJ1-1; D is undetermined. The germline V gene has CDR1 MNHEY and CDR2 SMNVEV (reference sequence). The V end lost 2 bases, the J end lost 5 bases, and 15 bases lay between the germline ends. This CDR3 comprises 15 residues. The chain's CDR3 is CASSLIGAGGTEAFF. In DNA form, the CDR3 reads TGTGCCAGCAGTTTAATAGGTGCGGGCGGGACTGAAGCTTTCTTT.

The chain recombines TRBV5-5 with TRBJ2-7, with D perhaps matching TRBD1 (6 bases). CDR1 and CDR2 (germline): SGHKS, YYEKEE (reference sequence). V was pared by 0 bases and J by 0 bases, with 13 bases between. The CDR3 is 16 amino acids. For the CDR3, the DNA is TGTGCCAGCAGCTTGGTTGGTACAGGGAACTCCTACGAGCAGTACTTC. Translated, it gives CASSLVGTGNSYEQYF.

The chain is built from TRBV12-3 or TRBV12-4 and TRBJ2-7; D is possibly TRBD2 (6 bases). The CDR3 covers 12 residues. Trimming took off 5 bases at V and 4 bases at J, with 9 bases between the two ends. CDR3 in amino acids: CASSPAGYEQYF. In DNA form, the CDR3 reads TGTGCCAGCAGTCCGGCGGGGTACGAGCAGTACTTC.

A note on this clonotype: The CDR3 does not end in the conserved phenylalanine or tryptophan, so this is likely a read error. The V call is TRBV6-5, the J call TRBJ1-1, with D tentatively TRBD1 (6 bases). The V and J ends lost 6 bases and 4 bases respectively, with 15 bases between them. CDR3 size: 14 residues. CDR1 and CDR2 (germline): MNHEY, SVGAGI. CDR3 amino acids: CASSDGQTFTEAFS. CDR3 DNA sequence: TGTGCCAGCAGCGATGGACAGACCTTCACTGAAGCTTTCTCT.

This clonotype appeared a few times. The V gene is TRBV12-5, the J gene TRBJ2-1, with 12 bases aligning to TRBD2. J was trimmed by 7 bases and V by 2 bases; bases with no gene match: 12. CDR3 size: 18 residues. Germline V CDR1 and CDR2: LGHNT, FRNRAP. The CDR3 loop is CASGLTMEGLAGLNEQFF. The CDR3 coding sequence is TGTGCTAGTGGTTTGACTATGGAAGGACTAGCGGGATTAAATGAGCAGTTCTTC.

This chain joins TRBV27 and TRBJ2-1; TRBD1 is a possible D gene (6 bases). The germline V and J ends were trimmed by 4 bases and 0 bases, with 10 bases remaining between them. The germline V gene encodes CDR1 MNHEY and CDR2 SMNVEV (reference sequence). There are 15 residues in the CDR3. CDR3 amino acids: CASSWGHPSYNEQFF. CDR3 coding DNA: TGTGCCAGCAGTTGGGGGCACCCCTCCTACAATGAGCAGTTCTTC.

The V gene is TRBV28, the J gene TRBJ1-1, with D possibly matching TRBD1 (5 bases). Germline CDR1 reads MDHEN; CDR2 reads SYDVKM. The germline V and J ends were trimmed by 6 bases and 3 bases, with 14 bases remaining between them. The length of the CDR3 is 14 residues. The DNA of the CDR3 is TGTGCCAGCAGCGGAACACAGGAGGACACTGAAGCTTTCTTT. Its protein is CASSGTQEDTEAFF.

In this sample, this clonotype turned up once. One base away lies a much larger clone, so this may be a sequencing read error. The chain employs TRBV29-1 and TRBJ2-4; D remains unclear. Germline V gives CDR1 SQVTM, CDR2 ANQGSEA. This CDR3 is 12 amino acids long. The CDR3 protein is CIVEIGPGIQYF. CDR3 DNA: TGCATCGTTGAAATTGGCCCCGGGATTCAGTACTTC.

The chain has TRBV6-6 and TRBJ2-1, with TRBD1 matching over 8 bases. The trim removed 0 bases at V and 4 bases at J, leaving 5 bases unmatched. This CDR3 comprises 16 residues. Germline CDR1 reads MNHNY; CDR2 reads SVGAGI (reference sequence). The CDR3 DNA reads TGTGCCAGCAGTTACTCACCAGGGGGCTATTACAATGAGCAGTTCTTC. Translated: CASSYSPGGYYNEQFF.

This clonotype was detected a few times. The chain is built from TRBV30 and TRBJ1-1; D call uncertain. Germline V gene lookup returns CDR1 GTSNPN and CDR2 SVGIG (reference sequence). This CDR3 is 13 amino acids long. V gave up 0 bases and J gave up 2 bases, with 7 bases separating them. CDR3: CAWSVESNTEAFF. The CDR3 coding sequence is TGTGCCTGGAGTGTCGAGTCAAACACTGAAGCTTTCTTT.

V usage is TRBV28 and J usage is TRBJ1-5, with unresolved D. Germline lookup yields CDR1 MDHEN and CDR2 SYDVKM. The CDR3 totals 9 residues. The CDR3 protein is CGVKQPQHF. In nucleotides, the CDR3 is TGTGGGGTAAAACAGCCCCAGCATTTT.

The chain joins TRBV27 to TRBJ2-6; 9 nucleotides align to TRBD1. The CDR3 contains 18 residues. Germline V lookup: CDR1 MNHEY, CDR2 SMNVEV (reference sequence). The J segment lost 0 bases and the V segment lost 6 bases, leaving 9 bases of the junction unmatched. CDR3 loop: CASSAPGQGPSGANVLTF. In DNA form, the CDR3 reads TGTGCCAGCAGCGCCCCGGGACAGGGACCCTCTGGGGCCAACGTCCTGACTTTC. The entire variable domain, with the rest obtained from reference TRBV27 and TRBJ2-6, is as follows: EAQVTQNPRYLITVTGKKLTVTCSQNMNHEYMSWYRQDPGLGLRQIYYSMNVEVTDKGDVPEGYKVSRKEKRNFPLILESPSPNQTSLYFCASSAPGQGPSGANVLTFGAGSRLTVL.

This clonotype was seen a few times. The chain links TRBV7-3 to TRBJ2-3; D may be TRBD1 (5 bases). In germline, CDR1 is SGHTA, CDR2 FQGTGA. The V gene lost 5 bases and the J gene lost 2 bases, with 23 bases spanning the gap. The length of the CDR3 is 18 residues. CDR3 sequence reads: CASSATASRDRITDTQYF. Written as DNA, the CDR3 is TGTGCCAGCAGCGCGACAGCCTCTCGAGATAGGATCACAGATACGCAGTATTTT.

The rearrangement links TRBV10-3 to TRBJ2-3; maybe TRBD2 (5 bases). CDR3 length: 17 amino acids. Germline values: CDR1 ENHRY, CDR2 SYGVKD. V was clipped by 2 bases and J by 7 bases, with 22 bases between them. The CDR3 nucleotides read TGTGCCATCAGTGAGCTGCGGGTTGGGGTGGAACAGAATACGCAGTATTTT. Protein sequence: CAISELRVGVEQNTQYF.

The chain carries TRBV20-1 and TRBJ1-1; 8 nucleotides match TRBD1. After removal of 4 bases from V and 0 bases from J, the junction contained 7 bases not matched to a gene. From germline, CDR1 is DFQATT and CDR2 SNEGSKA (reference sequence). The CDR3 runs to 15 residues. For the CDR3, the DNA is TGCAGTGCTAAGCGGACAGGGTGGGTGAACACTGAAGCTTTCTTT. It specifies CSAKRTGWVNTEAFF.

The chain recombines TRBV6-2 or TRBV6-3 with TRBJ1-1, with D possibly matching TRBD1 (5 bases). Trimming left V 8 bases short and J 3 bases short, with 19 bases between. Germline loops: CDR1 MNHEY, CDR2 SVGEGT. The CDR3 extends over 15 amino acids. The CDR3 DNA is TGTGCCAGCGCCGGTTCCCCGGGGCTGTACACTGAAGCTTTCTTT. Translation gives CASAGSPGLYTEAFF.